Listed below are T cell receptor beta chains from one sample, sequenced in a study of cytomegalovirus exposure and HLA in healthy donors. TCRdb keeps only in-frame clones here, not all; method: immunoSEQ multiplex PCR. The table records around 210,000 clones, more than 65% of them present only once. Material for sequencing was PBMCs. These receptors all come from a man aged 50 to 59 in good health and CMV-seronegative. The CDR3 runs from the conserved cysteine through the conserved F or W. A D gene is named only where the DNA matches it firmly. Rows give clone size only sometimes, using once, few, many, or a class for an expanded clone.

J gene,V gene,D gene,CDR3 length,clone size,CDR3 protein,CDR3 DNA
TRBJ2-2,TRBV7-3,TRBD2,19,-,CASSLGLVAGAMNTGELFF,TGTGCCAGCAGCTTAGGTCTAGTTGCGGGAGCGATGAACACCGGGGAGCTGTTTTTT
TRBJ2-5,TRBV4-2,TRBD2,16,-,CASSRTASGSRETQYF,TGTGCCAGCAGCCGAACCGCTAGCGGGAGCAGGGAGACCCAGTACTTC
TRBJ2-3,TRBV7-8,-,13,-,CASSVGVTDTQYF,TGTGCCAGCAGCGTCGGGGTCACAGATACGCAGTATTTT
TRBJ1-4,TRBV4-1,-,14,-,CASRLGLANEKLFF,TGCGCCAGCAGACTAGGGCTTGCTAATGAAAAACTGTTTTTT
TRBJ1-1,TRBV30,-,14,-,CAWSPGTGGAEAFF,TGTGCCTGGAGTCCTGGGACGGGGGGCGCTGAAGCTTTCTTT
TRBJ2-3,TRBV18,-,17,-,CASSPRGGSPSTDTQYF,TGTGCCAGCTCACCTCGCGGGGGCAGCCCTAGCACAGATACGCAGTATTTT
TRBJ2-7,TRBV5-1,TRBD2,15,-,CASSLLAGGRYEQYF,TGCGCCAGCAGCTTACTAGCGGGAGGTCGGTACGAGCAGTACTTC
TRBJ2-1,TRBV5-1,TRBD1,16,-,CASSLRQGSSYNEQFF,TGCGCCAGCAGCTTACGACAGGGGAGCTCCTACAATGAGCAGTTCTTC
TRBJ2-5,TRBV7-6,TRBD1,16,once,CASSLRGRGRWETQYF,TGTGCCAGCAGCTTAAGAGGCAGGGGGCGCTGGGAGACCCAGTACTTC
TRBJ1-2,TRBV7-9,TRBD1,14,-,CASSHTDRDDGYTF,TGTGCCAGCAGTCATACGGACAGGGATGATGGCTACACCTTC
TRBJ2-3,TRBV29-1,-,13,-,CSAGIRTTDTQYF,TGCAGCGCCGGGATCCGGACCACAGATACGCAGTATTTT
TRBJ2-5,TRBV19,TRBD1,15,-,CASSIGDRGQETQYF,TGTGCCAGTAGTATAGGGGACAGGGGCCAAGAGACCCAGTACTTC
TRBJ2-1,TRBV30,-,15,-,CAWSGRIGSYNEQFF,TGTGCCTGGAGTGGGAGGATAGGGTCCTACAATGAGCAGTTCTTC
TRBJ1-4,TRBV19,TRBD1,14,-,CASSPTGDVEKLFF,TGTGCCAGTAGTCCGACAGGGGATGTGGAAAAACTGTTTTTT
TRBJ2-1,TRBV5-1,TRBD1,16,-,CASSSVRDRDFNEQFF,TGCGCCAGCAGCTCGGTCCGGGACAGGGATTTCAATGAGCAGTTCTTC
TRBJ1-1,TRBV5-1,-,16,-,CASSSSLSRPNTEAFF,TGCGCCAGCAGCTCATCACTGTCGAGGCCTAACACTGAAGCTTTCTTT
TRBJ1-2,TRBV28,-,13,-,CASTVGGVDGYTF,TGTGCCAGCACCGTGGGGGGTGTGGATGGCTACACCTTC
TRBJ1-2,TRBV2,-,12,once,CASSGEGWGYTF,TGTGCCAGCAGTGGGGAGGGCTGGGGCTACACCTTC
TRBJ2-2,TRBV28,-,14,-,CASSWTVLTGELFF,TGTGCCAGCAGTTGGACAGTCCTCACCGGGGAGCTGTTTTTT
TRBJ1-1,TRBV28,TRBD1,14,few,CASSLRPDRSEAFF,TGTGCCAGCAGTCTCCGCCCGGACAGGAGTGAAGCTTTCTTT
TRBJ1-2,TRBV27,TRBD1,13,-,CASSWTGRDGYTF,TGTGCCAGCAGTTGGACAGGGAGGGATGGCTACACCTTC
TRBJ2-1,TRBV9,TRBD2,17,-,CASSPVASGSMRNEQFF,TGTGCCAGCAGCCCAGTGGCTAGCGGGAGTATGAGGAATGAGCAGTTCTTC